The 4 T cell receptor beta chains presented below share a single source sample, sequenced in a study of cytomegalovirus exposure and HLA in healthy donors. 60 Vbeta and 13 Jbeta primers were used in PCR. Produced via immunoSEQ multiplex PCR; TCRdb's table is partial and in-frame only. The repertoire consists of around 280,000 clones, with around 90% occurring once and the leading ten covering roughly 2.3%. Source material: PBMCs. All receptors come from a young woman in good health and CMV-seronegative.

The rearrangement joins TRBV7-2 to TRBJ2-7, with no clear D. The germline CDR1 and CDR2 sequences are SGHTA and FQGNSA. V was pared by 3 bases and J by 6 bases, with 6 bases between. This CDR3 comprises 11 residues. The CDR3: CASSFLIEQYF. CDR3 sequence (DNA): TGTGCCAGCAGCTTCTTAATCGAGCAGTACTTC.

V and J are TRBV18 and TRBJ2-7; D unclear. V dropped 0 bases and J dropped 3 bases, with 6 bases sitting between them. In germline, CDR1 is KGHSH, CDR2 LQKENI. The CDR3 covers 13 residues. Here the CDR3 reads CASSPPQIYEQYF. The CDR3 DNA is TGTGCCAGCTCACCACCGCAGATCTACGAGCAGTACTTC.

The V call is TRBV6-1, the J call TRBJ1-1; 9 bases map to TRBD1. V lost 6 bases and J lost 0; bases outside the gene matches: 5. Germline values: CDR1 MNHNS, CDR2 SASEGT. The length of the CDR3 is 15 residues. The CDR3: CASRKGTGMNTEAFF. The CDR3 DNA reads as TGTGCCAGCAGGAAAGGGACAGGGATGAACACTGAAGCTTTCTTT.

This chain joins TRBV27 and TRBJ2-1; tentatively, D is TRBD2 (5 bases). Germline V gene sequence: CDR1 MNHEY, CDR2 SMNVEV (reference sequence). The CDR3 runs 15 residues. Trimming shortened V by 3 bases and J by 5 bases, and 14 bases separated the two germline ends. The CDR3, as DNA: TGTGCCAGCAGTTTCCTGAGGGCCCGTGACAATGAGCAGTTCTTC. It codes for CASSFLRARDNEQFF.